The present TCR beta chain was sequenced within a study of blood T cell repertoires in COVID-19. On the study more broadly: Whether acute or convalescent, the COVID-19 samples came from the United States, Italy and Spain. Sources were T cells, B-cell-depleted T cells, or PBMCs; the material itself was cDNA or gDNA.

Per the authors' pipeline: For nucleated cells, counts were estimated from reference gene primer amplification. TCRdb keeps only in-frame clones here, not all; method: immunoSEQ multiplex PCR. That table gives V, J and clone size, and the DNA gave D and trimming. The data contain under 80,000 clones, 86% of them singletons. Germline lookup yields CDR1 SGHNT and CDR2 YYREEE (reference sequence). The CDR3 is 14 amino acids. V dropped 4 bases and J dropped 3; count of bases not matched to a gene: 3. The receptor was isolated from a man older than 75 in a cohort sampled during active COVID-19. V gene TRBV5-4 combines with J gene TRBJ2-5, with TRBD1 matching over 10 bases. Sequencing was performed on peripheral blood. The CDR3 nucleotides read TGTGCCAGCAGCATTGGGACAGGGGAAGAGACCCAGTACTTC. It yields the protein CASSIGTGEETQYF.